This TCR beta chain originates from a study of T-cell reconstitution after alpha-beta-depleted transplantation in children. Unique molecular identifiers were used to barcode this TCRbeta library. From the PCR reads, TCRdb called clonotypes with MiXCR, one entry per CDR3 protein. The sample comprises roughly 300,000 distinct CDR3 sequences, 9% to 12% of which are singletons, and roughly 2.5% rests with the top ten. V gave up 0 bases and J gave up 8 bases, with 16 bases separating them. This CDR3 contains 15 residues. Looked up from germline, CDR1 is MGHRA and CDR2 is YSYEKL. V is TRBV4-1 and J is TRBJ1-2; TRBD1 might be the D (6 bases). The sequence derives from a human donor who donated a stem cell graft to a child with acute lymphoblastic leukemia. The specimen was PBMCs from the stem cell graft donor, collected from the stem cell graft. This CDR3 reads CASSQDLVGGGGYTF. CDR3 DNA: TGCGCCAGCAGCCAAGATTTGGTGGGGGGCGGAGGCTACACCTTC.